This T cell receptor beta chain appears in the sequencing data of a study of T cell changes during pregnancy in multiple sclerosis. TCRdb's table, derived via immunoSEQ multiplex PCR, lists solely in-frame clones and lacks some. In the table there are about 58,000 clones, roughly 93% of which are singletons. The germline V gene has CDR1 PRHDT and CDR2 FYEKMQ (reference sequence). This CDR3 region has 15 residues. Trimming took 4 bases from V and 4 from J; bases not matched to a gene: 6. The receptor was derived from a female donor with multiple sclerosis, enrolled in a pregnancy study. This chain links TRBV13 with TRBJ2-2; 7 nucleotides match TRBD1. The specimen was CD8+ T cells from peripheral blood mononuclear cells, collected in the second trimester of pregnancy. The CDR3 DNA reads as TGTGCCAGCAGCTCATTACAGGGGTCCACCGGGGAGCTGTTTTTT. Encoded protein: CASSSLQGSTGELFF.